These 3 T cell receptor beta chains originate from one sample sequenced in a study of blood T cell repertoires in COVID-19. Sequencing was performed with immunoSEQ multiplex PCR; in TCRdb, only in-frame clones are kept and a portion is missing. In the table there are a few hundred thousand clones, more than 85% of which are singletons. Sequenced: PBMCs or T cells enriched from blood (not recorded which). These receptors all stem from a woman aged 25 to 45 who had recovered from COVID-19.

V and J are TRBV7-2 and TRBJ1-1; TRBD1 matches 10 bases. V trimming: 7 bases; J trimming: 4 bases; junction bases outside the gene matches: 12. The CDR3 totals 16 residues. Germline V CDR1 and CDR2: SGHTA, FQGNSA. CDR3 sequence reads: CASIRDRGFGSTEAFF. CDR3 DNA: TGTGCCAGCATCCGGGACAGGGGATTTGGTAGCACTGAAGCTTTCTTT.

In its sample, this clone was seen a few times. This chain joins TRBV4-1 and TRBJ1-1; D remains unclear. The V and J ends lost 0 bases and 4 bases respectively, with 9 bases between them. The CDR3 spans 14 residues. Per the germline V gene, CDR1 is MGHRA and CDR2 is YSYEKL. The CDR3 spells CASSQEQESTEAFF. For the CDR3, the DNA is TGCGCCAGCAGCCAAGAGCAGGAAAGCACTGAAGCTTTCTTT.

The genes are TRBV24-1 and TRBJ1-5; 8 bases align to TRBD1. The J segment lost 3 bases and the V segment lost 7 bases, leaving 4 bases of the junction unmatched. The CDR3 is 14 residues long. CDR1 and CDR2 from the germline V gene are KGHDR and SFDVKD. The CDR3 region has the DNA TGTGCCACCAGGGGGACAGGAGCCAATCAGCCCCAGCATTTT. This sequence encodes CATRGTGANQPQHF.